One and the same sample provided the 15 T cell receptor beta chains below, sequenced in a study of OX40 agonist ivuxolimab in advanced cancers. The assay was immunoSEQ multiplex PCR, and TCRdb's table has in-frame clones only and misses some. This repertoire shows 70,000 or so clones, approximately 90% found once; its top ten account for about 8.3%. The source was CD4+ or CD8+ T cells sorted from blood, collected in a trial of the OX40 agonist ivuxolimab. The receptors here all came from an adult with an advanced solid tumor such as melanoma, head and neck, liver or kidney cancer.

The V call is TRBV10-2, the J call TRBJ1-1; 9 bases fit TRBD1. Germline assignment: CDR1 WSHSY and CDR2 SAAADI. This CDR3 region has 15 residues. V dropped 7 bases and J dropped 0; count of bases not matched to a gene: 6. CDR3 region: CASTPGTGLNTEAFF. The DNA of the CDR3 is TGCGCCAGCACCCCCGGGACAGGGTTGAACACTGAAGCTTTCTTT.

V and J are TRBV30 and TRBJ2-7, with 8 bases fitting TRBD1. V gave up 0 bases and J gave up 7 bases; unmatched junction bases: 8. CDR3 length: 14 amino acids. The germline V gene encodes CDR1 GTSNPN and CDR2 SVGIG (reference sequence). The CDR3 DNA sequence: TGTGCCTGGAGTGTAGTGCAGGGGGCGGGGGAGCAGTACTTC. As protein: CAWSVVQGAGEQYF.

The CDR3 is CASSSLTGSSYEQYF. The CDR3 DNA reads as TGCGCCAGCAGCTCGTTAACAGGTAGCTCCTACGAGCAGTACTTC. The V and J genes are TRBV5-1 and TRBJ2-7; D perhaps matches TRBD1 (5 bases). CDR3 length: 15 amino acids. V was trimmed by 3 bases and J by 0 bases, leaving 13 bases between them. Germline values: CDR1 SGHRS, CDR2 YFSETQ.

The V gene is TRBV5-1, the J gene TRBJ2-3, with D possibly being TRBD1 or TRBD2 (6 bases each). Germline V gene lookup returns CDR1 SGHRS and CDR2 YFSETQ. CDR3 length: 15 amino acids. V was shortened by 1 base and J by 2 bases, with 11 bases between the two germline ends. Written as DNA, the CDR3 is TGCGCCAGCAGCTTGTGGGGGGCGTCCACAGATACGCAGTATTTT. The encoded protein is CASSLWGASTDTQYF.

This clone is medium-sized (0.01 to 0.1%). For the CDR3, the DNA is TGTGCCAGCAGTGAATACAGGGCGGACACTGAAGCTTTCTTT. It codes for CASSEYRADTEAFF. The chain carries TRBV2 and TRBJ1-1, with a possible D match to TRBD1 (6 bases). Germline V gene lookup returns CDR1 SNHLY and CDR2 FYNNEI. Between the trimmed V and J ends, which lost 2 bases and 3 bases, there was a span of 10 bases. This CDR3 has 14 amino acids.

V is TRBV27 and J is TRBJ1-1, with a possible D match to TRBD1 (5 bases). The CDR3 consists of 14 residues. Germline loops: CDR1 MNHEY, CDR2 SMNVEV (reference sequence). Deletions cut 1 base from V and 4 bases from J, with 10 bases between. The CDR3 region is CASSLLVRGTEAFF. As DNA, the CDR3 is TGTGCCAGCAGTTTATTAGTGAGGGGCACTGAAGCTTTCTTT.

CDR3 nucleotide sequence: TGTGCCAGCAGCTTGGCGGGTGTGGGGATTAATGAAAAACTGTTTTTT. Translated, it gives CASSLAGVGINEKLFF. The chain joins TRBV5-6 to TRBJ1-4; D not resolved. Between the trimmed V and J ends, which lost 0 bases and 4 bases, there was a span of 13 bases. This CDR3 is built from 16 residues. The germline gives CDR1 SGHDT, CDR2 YYEEEE. Based on the CDR3 plus reference TRBV5-6 and TRBJ1-4, the full variable domain is DAGVTQSPTHLIKTRGQQVTLRCSPKSGHDTVSWYQQALGQGPQFIFQYYEEEERQRGNFPDRFSGHQFPNYSSELNVNALLLGDSALYLCASSLAGVGINEKLFFGSGTQLSVL.

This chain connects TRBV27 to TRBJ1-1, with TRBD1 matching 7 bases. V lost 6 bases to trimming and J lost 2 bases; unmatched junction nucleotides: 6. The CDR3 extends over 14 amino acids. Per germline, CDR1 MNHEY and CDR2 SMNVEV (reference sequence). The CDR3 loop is CASRAIGGNTEAFF. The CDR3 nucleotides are TGTGCCAGCAGGGCAATAGGGGGCAACACTGAAGCTTTCTTT.

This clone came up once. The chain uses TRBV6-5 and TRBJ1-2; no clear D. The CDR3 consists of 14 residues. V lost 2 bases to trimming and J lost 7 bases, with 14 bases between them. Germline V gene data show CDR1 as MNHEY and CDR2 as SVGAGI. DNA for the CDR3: TGTGCCAGCAGTTACGTCAGTTCCTCAAGTGGCTACACCTTC. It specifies CASSYVSSSSGYTF.

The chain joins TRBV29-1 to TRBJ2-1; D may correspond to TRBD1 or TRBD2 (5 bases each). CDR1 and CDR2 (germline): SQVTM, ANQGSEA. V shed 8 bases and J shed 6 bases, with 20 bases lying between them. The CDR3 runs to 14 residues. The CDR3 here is CSLTRTGRCNEQFF. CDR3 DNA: TGCAGCCTCACTCGAACGGGGCGATGCAATGAGCAGTTCTTC.

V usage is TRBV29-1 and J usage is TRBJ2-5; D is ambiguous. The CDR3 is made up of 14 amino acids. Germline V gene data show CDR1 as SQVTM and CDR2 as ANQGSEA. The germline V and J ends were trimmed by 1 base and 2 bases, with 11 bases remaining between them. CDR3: CSVEGVGGQETQYF. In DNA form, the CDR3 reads TGCAGCGTTGAAGGAGTCGGCGGTCAAGAGACCCAGTACTTC.

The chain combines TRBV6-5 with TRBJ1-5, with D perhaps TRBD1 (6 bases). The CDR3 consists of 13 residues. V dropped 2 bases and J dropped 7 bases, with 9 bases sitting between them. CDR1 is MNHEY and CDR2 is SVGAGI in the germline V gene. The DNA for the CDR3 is TGTGCCAGCAGTTACAACAGGGAGCAGCCCCAGCATTTT. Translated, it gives CASSYNREQPQHF.

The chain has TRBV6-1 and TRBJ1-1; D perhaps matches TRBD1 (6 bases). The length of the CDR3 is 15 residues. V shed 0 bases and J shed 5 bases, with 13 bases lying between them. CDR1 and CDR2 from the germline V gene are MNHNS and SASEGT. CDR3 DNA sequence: TGTGCCAGCAGTGAAGCGCTCAGGGGAGGGACTGAAGCTTTCTTT. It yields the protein CASSEALRGGTEAFF.

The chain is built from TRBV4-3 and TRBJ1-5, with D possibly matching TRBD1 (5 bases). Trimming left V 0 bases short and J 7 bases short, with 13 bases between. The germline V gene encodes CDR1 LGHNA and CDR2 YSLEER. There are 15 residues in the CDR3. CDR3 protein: CASSQDMRGGQPQHF. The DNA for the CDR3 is TGCGCCAGCAGCCAAGATATGAGGGGAGGACAGCCCCAGCATTTT.

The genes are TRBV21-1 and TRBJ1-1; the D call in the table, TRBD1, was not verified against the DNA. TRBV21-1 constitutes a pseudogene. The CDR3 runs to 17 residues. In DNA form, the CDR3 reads TGTGCCAGCAGCAAAGAGGGATGCACAGGGCTGAACACTGAAGCTTTCTTT. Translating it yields CASSKEGCTGLNTEAFF.